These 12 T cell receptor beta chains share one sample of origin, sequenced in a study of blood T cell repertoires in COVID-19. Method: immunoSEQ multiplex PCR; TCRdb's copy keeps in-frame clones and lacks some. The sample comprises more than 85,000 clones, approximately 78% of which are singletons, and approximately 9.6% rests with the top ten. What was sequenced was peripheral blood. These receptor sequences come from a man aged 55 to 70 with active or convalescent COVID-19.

The CDR3 loop is CASSPGGSGRPRSSTDTQYF. In DNA form, the CDR3 reads TGTGCCAGCAGCCCCGGGGGGAGCGGGAGGCCGAGATCTAGCACAGATACGCAGTATTTT. The rearrangement joins TRBV7-7 to TRBJ2-3; 9 nucleotides align to TRBD2. The length of the CDR3 is 20 residues. Germline CDR1 reads SSHAT; CDR2 reads FNYEAQ (reference sequence). Germline trimming cut 5 bases from V and 0 bases from J; bases unmatched to any gene: 18.

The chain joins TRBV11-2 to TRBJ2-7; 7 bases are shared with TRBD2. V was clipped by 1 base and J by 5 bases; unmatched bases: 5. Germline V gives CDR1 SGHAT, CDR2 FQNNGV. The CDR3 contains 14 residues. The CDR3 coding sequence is TGTGCCAGCAGCTTAGGCGGGAGAAATAACGAGCAGTACGTC. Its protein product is CASSLGGRNNEQYV.

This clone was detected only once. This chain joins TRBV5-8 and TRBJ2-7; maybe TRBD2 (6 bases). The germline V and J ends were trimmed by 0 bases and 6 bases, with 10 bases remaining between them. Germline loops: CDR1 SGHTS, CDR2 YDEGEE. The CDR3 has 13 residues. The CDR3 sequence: CASSLVKGGEQYF. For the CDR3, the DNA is TGTGCCAGCAGCTTGGTGAAGGGAGGCGAGCAGTACTTC.

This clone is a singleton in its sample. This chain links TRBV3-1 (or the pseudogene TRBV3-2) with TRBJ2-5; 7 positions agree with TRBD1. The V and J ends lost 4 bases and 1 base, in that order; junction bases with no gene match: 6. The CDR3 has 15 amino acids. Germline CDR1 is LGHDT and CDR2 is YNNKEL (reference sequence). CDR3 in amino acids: CASSLHRDSQETQYF. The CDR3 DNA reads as TGTGCCAGCAGCCTCCACCGGGACAGCCAAGAGACCCAGTACTTC.

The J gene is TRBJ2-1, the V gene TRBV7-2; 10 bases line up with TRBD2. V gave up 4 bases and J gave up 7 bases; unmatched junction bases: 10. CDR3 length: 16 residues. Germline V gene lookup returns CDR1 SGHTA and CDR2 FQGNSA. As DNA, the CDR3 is TGTGCCAGCAGCTACCAAGCGGGAGGGCCGCGGAATGAGCAGTTCTTC. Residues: CASSYQAGGPRNEQFF.

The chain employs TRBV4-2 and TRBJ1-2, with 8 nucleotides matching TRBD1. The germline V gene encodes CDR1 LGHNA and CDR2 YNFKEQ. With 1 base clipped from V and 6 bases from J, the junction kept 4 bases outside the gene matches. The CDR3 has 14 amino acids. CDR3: CASSQGTGRDGYTF. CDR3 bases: TGTGCCAGCAGCCAAGGGACAGGGCGGGATGGCTACACCTTC.

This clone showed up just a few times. This chain's CDR3 is CASSVGSSGPLPNTGELFF. The CDR3 nucleotides read TGTGCCAGCAGCGTAGGATCTAGCGGACCCCTTCCTAACACCGGGGAGCTGTTTTTT. The J gene is TRBJ2-2, the V gene TRBV9, with TRBD2 identical over 7 bases. The CDR3 contains 19 residues. The germline CDR1 and CDR2 sequences are SGDLS and YYNGEE. The V gene end was trimmed by 0 bases and the J gene end by 2 bases; junction bases not matched to a gene: 13.

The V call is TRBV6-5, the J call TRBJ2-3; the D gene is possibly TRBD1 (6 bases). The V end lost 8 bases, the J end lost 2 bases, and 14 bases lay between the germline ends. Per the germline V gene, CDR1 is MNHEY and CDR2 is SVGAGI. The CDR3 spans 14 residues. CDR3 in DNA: TGTGCCAGCCAGACAGGAACTTTCACAGATACGCAGTATTTT. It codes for CASQTGTFTDTQYF.

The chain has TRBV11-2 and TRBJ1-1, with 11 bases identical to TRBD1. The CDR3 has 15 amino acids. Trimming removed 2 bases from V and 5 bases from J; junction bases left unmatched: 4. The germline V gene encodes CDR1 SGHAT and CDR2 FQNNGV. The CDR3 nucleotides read TGTGCCAGCAGCTTAAGCGGGACAGGGGGTACTGAAGCTTTCTTT. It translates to CASSLSGTGGTEAFF.

Written as DNA, the CDR3 is TGTGCCAGCAGCCTGGGGGAGGTCGGCAATGAGCAGTTCTTC. This encodes CASSLGEVGNEQFF. The chain has TRBV7-3 and TRBJ2-1, with D perhaps TRBD2 (6 bases). Trimming took off 5 bases at V and 6 bases at J, with 14 bases between the two ends. The V gene's germline CDR1 is SGHTA and CDR2 FQGTGA. The CDR3 has 14 amino acids.

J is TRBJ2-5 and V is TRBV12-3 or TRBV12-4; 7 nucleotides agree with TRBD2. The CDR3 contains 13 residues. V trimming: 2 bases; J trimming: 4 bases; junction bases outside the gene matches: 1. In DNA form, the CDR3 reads TGTGCCAGCAGTTTATCTAGCGGAGAGACCCAGTACTTC. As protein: CASSLSSGETQYF.

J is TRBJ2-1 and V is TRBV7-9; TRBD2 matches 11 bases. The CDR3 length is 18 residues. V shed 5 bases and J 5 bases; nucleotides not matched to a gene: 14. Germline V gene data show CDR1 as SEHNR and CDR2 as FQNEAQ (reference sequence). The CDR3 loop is CASSPRPTSGRPHNEQFF. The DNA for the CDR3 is TGTGCCAGCAGCCCTCGCCCTACTAGCGGGAGACCCCACAATGAGCAGTTCTTC.